A single sample is the source of the 23 T cell receptor beta chains below, sequenced in a study of blood T cell repertoires in COVID-19. The assay was immunoSEQ multiplex PCR, and TCRdb's table has in-frame clones only and misses some. The profile shows 200,000 to 250,000 clones, around 83% of them singletons. The sample was PBMCs or T cells enriched from blood (not recorded which). These receptors were obtained from a woman aged 35 to 49 with acute COVID-19.

The J gene is TRBJ1-6, the V gene TRBV5-8; D is unclear. Germline-derived CDR1 and CDR2 are SGHTS and YDEGEE. The CDR3 contains 14 residues. Deletions cut 2 bases from V and 7 bases from J, with 10 bases between. CDR3 coding DNA: TGTGCCAGCAGCTTACCCTACTCAAATTCACCCCTCCACTTT. Translating it yields CASSLPYSNSPLHF.

The chain couples TRBV21-1 to TRBJ1-4. TRBV21-1 is a listed pseudogene. This CDR3 region has 13 residues. The CDR3 DNA is TGTGCCAGCAGCAAAGCGCAGAGCGGAAAACTGTTTTTT. This encodes CASSKAQSGKLFF.

This clone was picked up a small number of times. Other DNA sequences from this sample encode an identical CDR3 as well. The rearrangement uses TRBV11-2 and TRBJ2-7; maybe TRBD1 (6 bases). The V gene's germline CDR1 is SGHAT and CDR2 FQNNGV. This CDR3 is 13 amino acids long. Trimming cost V 6 bases and J 1 base, with 10 bases left between them. CDR3 protein: CASSSGESYEQYF. CDR3 sequence (DNA): TGTGCCAGCAGTTCAGGGGAATCCTACGAGCAGTACTTC.

This clone was counted once. The V gene is TRBV7-9, the J gene TRBJ1-1; 7 nucleotides match TRBD1. Germline CDR1 is SEHNR and CDR2 is FQNEAQ (reference sequence). V lost 5 bases and J lost 8; bases outside the gene matches: 8. This CDR3 contains 13 residues. Written as DNA, the CDR3 is TGTGCCAGCAGCCGAAAAGGGGGCCGGGAAGCTTTCTTT. Residues: CASSRKGGREAFF. Complete variable domain (other parts from reference TRBV7-9 and TRBJ1-1): DTGVSQNPRHKITKRGQNVTFRCDPISEHNRLYWYRQTLGQGPEFLTYFQNEAQLEKSRLLSDRFSAERPKGSFSTLEIQRTEQGDSAMYLCASSRKGGREAFFGQGTRLTVV.

This clone turned up a few times. The V call is TRBV7-9, the J call TRBJ1-2; D gene ambiguous. Germline CDR1 is SEHNR and CDR2 is FQNEAQ (reference sequence). This CDR3 has 13 residues. Trimming stripped 5 bases from V and 11 bases from J, with 18 bases between. CDR3 DNA sequence: TGTGCCAGCAGCCCAGACTCCCGGATAGGTTACACCTTC. Translation gives CASSPDSRIGYTF.

The chain recombines TRBV2 with TRBJ2-2; D remains ambiguous. The CDR3 contains 14 residues. V was pared by 6 bases and J by 4 bases, with 12 bases between. Looked up from germline, CDR1 is SNHLY and CDR2 is FYNNEI. The CDR3 here is CASRILVPTGELFF. CDR3 coding DNA: TGTGCCAGCAGGATTCTAGTACCCACCGGGGAGCTGTTTTTT.

In nucleotides, the CDR3 is TGTGCCAGCTTACTCCTTGACAGGGCCGATACGCAGTATTTT. It encodes CASLLLDRADTQYF. This chain connects TRBV21-1 to TRBJ2-3; the table calls TRBD1, which could not be checked here. TRBV21-1 is labeled a pseudogene. This CDR3 comprises 14 residues.

The chain couples TRBV19 to TRBJ2-7, with TRBD1 as a possible D gene (6 bases). This CDR3 is built from 13 residues. Germline lookup yields CDR1 LNHDA and CDR2 SQIVND (reference sequence). V dropped 5 bases and J dropped 2 bases, with 10 bases sitting between them. The DNA for the CDR3 is TGTGCCAGTAGTCAGGGGCCAGCCTACGAGCAGTACTTC. Translating gives CASSQGPAYEQYF.

The chain uses TRBV10-1 and TRBJ2-1; TRBD2 agrees at 14 bases. Germline loops: CDR1 WNHNN, CDR2 SYGVQD (reference sequence). Trimming took 4 bases from V and 8 from J; bases not matched to a gene: 7. The CDR3 length is 16 residues. This CDR3 reads CASSVGTSGRSDEQFF. As DNA, the CDR3 is TGCGCCAGCAGTGTGGGGACTAGCGGGAGATCGGATGAGCAGTTCTTC.

This chain uses TRBV19 with TRBJ1-5; TRBD1 aligns across 7 bases. Trimming at V came to 4 bases and at J to 1 base, leaving 1 base not matched to a gene. This CDR3 has 14 amino acids. Germline V gene sequence: CDR1 LNHDA, CDR2 SQIVND (reference sequence). The CDR3 nucleotides are TGTGCCAGTAGTAGGGGACAGAGCAATCAGCCCCAGCATTTT. Protein product: CASSRGQSNQPQHF.

The chain recombines TRBV3-1 (or the pseudogene TRBV3-2) with TRBJ1-2; D perhaps matches TRBD1 (5 bases). Germline CDR1 and CDR2: LGHDT and YNNKEL (reference sequence). The CDR3 is made up of 15 amino acids. V shed 1 base and J shed 8 bases, with 17 bases lying between them. CDR3 region: CASSQASLGVWGYTF. The CDR3 DNA sequence: TGTGCCAGCAGCCAAGCAAGTCTAGGGGTTTGGGGCTACACCTTC.

This clone was counted a single time. The junction departs from the called germline gene at one end, perhaps through a read error. The gene calls are TRBV9 and TRBJ1-2; a possible D gene is TRBD1 (6 bases). The germline CDR1 and CDR2 sequences are SGDLS and YYNGEE. The CDR3 has 14 residues. CDR3 DNA: TGTGCCAGCAGCGTAGATGAGGGGGTAAACGGCTACACCTTT. It translates to CASSVDEGVNGYTF.

The rearrangement joins TRBV7-2 to TRBJ2-7; 8 bases align to TRBD1. The CDR3 totals 18 residues. Germline values: CDR1 SGHTA, CDR2 FQGNSA. Unmatched junction bases numbered 20, after V lost 4 bases and J lost 6 bases. CDR3 sequence reads: CASSSGPLLTTGAGEQYF. In DNA, the CDR3 is TGTGCCAGCAGCTCTGGTCCGCTTTTGACGACAGGGGCTGGCGAGCAGTACTTC.

The chain employs TRBV27 and TRBJ2-2; D perhaps matches TRBD2 (7 bases). The CDR3 spans 18 residues. Trimming took 3 bases from V and 3 from J, leaving 20 bases between them. Germline V lookup: CDR1 MNHEY, CDR2 SMNVEV (reference sequence). The CDR3 loop reads CASSLRGGTTLDTGELFF. CDR3 bases: TGTGCCAGCAGTTTGCGCGGGGGCACGACCTTGGACACCGGGGAGCTGTTTTTT.

V usage is TRBV5-1 and J usage is TRBJ2-7; D is unresolved. Looked up from germline, CDR1 is SGHRS and CDR2 is YFSETQ. V shed 1 base and J shed 3 bases, with 11 bases lying between them. The length of the CDR3 is 14 residues. For the CDR3, the DNA is TGCGCCAGCAGCTTGCAAACAGCAAGCTACGAGCAGTACTTC. Protein sequence: CASSLQTASYEQYF.

The V gene is TRBV7-9, the J gene TRBJ2-2, with 7 bases aligning to TRBD1. Germline V gene lookup returns CDR1 SEHNR and CDR2 FQNEAQ (reference sequence). This CDR3 is built from 14 residues. The V gene end was trimmed by 1 base and the J gene end by 8 bases; junction bases not matched to a gene: 4. The CDR3 nucleotides read TGTGCCAGCAGCTTAGGACAGGGTGATGGGGAGCTGTTTTTT. This translates into CASSLGQGDGELFF.

The V and J genes are TRBV20-1 and TRBJ2-5, with no clear D. Germline assignment: CDR1 DFQATT and CDR2 SNEGSKA (reference sequence). This CDR3 region has 11 residues. V lost 5 bases and J lost 1, with 5 bases in between. The CDR3 loop is CSAHSQETQYF. The DNA of the CDR3 is TGCAGTGCTCACAGCCAAGAGACCCAGTACTTC.

The chain links TRBV9 to TRBJ1-2; D is perhaps TRBD1 (5 bases). V was pared by 3 bases and J by 7 bases, with 16 bases between. CDR3 length equals 14 residues. CDR1 is SGDLS, CDR2 YYNGEE, per germline. The CDR3 coding sequence is TGTGCCAGCAGCGGAAACATAGGGGTACGTGGCTACACCTTC. The encoded protein is CASSGNIGVRGYTF.

The chain combines TRBV5-5 with TRBJ2-4, with D possibly TRBD1 on 6 matching bases. The CDR3 contains 19 residues. Germline CDR1 is SGHKS and CDR2 is YYEKEE (reference sequence). Deletions cut 4 bases from V and 0 bases from J, with 23 bases between. In DNA form, the CDR3 reads TGTGCCAGCAGCCCCGATACAGGGACCTTCACTTTAGCCAAAAACATTCAGTACTTC. This translates into CASSPDTGTFTLAKNIQYF. Variable domain in full (rest from reference TRBV5-5 and TRBJ2-4): DAGVTQSPTHLIKTRGQQVTLRCSPISGHKSVSWYQQVLGQGPQFIFQYYEKEERGRGNFPDRFSARQFPNYSSELNVNALLLGDSALYLCASSPDTGTFTLAKNIQYFGAGTRLSVL.

This clone was counted a few times. The chain links TRBV7-6 to TRBJ2-5; 7 bases match TRBD1. In germline, CDR1 is SGHVS, CDR2 FNYEAQ. This CDR3 has 15 residues. Germline trimming cut 5 bases from V and 2 bases from J; bases unmatched to any gene: 8. CDR3 loop: CASSPTTGTQETQYF. The CDR3 coding sequence is TGTGCCAGCAGCCCTACGACAGGGACACAAGAGACCCAGTACTTC.

V usage is TRBV2 and J usage is TRBJ2-1, with 11 bases matching TRBD2. V lost 4 bases, J lost 0 bases, and 14 bases stayed unmatched. Germline V lookup: CDR1 SNHLY, CDR2 FYNNEI. This CDR3 is built from 20 residues. The CDR3 DNA is TGTGCCAGCAGTGCTAGACTAGCGGGATACTTATCGAGCTCCTACAATGAGCAGTTCTTC. Translated: CASSARLAGYLSSSYNEQFF.

This chain connects TRBV7-8 to TRBJ2-5; D gene unclear. Germline values: CDR1 SGHVS, CDR2 FQNEAQ. This CDR3 has 12 amino acids. V was shortened by 5 bases and J by 5 bases, with 9 bases between the two germline ends. The chain's CDR3 is CASSPLPETQYF. CDR3 nucleotide sequence: TGTGCCAGCAGCCCCCTACCCGAGACCCAGTACTTC.

The chain recombines TRBV9 with TRBJ2-7; D might be TRBD2 (5 bases). Trimming stripped 0 bases from V and 0 bases from J, with 10 bases between. The germline V gene encodes CDR1 SGDLS and CDR2 YYNGEE. The CDR3 consists of 15 residues. CDR3 in amino acids: CASSVEAGLSYEQYF. CDR3 coding DNA: TGTGCCAGCAGCGTAGAGGCGGGCCTCTCCTACGAGCAGTACTTC.